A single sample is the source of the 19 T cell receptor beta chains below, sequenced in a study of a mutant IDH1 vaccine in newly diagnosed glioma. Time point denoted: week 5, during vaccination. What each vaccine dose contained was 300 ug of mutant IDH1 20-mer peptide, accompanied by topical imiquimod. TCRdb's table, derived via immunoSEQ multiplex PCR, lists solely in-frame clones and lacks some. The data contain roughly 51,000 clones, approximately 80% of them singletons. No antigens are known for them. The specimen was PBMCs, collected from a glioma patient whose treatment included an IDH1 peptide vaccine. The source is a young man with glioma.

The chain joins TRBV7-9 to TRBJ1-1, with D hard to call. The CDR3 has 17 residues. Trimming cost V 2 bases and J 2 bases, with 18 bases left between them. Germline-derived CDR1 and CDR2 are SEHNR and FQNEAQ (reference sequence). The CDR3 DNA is TGTGCCAGCAGCTTAAGATCCCTGGGTTCGGGAAACACTGAAGCTTTCTTT. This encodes CASSLRSLGSGNTEAFF. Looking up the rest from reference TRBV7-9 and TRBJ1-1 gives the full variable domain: DTGVSQNPRHKITKRGQNVTFRCDPISEHNRLYWYRQTLGQGPEFLTYFQNEAQLEKSRLLSDRFSAERPKGSFSTLEIQRTEQGDSAMYLCASSLRSLGSGNTEAFFGQGTRLTVV.

The CDR3 loop is CASSSLRGGLTGELFF. In nucleotides, the CDR3 is TGTGCCAGCAGTTCACTGAGAGGGGGCCTGACCGGGGAGCTGTTTTTT. The V gene is TRBV28, the J gene TRBJ2-2, with TRBD1 identical over 7 bases. Germline CDR1 reads MDHEN; CDR2 reads SYDVKM. The V gene end was trimmed by 4 bases and the J gene end by 5 bases; junction bases not matched to a gene: 10. The CDR3 sequence is 16 residues long.

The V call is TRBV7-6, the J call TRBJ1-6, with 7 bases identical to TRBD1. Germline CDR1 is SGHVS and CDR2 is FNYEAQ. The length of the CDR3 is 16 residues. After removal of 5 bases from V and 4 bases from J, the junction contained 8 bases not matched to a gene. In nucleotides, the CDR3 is TGTGCCAGCAGCCTTCCGGGGGACAGATATAATTCACCCCTCCACTTT. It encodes CASSLPGDRYNSPLHF. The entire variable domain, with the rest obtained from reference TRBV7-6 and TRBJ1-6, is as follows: GAGVSQSPRYKVTKRGQDVALRCDPISGHVSLYWYRQALGQGPEFLTYFNYEAQQDKSGLPNDRFSAERPEGSISTLTIQRTEQRDSAMYRCASSLPGDRYNSPLHFGNGTRLTVT.

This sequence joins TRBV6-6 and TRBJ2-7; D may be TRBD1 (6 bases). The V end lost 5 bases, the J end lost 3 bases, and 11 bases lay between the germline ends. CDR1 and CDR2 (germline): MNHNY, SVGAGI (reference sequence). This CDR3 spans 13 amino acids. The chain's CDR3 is CASSRQVNYEQYF. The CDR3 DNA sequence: TGTGCCAGCAGTCGACAGGTAAACTACGAGCAGTACTTC.

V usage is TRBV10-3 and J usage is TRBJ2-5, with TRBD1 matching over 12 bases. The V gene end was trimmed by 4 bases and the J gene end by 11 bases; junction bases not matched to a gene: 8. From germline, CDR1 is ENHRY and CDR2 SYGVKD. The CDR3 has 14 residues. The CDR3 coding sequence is TGTGCCATCAGTGGAGGGACAGGGGGCCAAATGCAGTACTTC. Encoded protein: CAISGGTGGQMQYF.

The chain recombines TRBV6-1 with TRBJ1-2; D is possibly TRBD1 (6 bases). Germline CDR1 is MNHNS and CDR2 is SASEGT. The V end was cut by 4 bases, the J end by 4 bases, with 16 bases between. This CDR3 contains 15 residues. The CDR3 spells CASSGGRSVSYGYTF. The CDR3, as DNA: TGTGCCAGCAGTGGGGGGCGGTCTGTATCCTATGGCTACACCTTC.

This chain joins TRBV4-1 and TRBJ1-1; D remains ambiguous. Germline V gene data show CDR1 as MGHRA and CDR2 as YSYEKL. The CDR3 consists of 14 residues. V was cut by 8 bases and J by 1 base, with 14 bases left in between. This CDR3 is CASCETSGNTEAFF. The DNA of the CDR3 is TGCGCCAGCTGCGAAACCAGCGGGAACACTGAAGCTTTCTTT.

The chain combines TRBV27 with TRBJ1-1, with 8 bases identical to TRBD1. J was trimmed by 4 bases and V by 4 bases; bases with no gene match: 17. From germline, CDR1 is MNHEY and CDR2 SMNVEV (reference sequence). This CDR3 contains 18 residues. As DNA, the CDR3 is TGTGCCAGCAGTTCGCCCCGACAGGGGCAAACCGTTGGCACTGAAGCTTTCTTT. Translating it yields CASSSPRQGQTVGTEAFF.

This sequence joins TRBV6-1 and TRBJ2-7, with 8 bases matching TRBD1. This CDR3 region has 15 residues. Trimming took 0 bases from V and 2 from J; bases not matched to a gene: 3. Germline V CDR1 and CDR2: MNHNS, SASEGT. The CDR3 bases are TGTGCCAGCAGTGAAGCCGGGACAGGCACCTACGAGCAGTACTTC. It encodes CASSEAGTGTYEQYF.

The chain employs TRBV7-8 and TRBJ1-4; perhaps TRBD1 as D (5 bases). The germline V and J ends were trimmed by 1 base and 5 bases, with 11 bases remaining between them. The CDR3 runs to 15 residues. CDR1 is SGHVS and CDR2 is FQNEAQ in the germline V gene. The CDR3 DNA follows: TGTGCCAGCAGCTTAGAGGCAGGGCCAAATGAAAAACTGTTTTTT. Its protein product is CASSLEAGPNEKLFF.

CDR3 sequence: CASSRRTVQETQYF. The CDR3 DNA reads as TGTGCCAGCAGCAGAAGGACGGTCCAAGAGACCCAGTACTTC. The rearrangement links TRBV9 to TRBJ2-5; D uncertain. V lost 4 bases to trimming and J lost 1 base, with 11 bases between them. Germline CDR1 SGDLS, CDR2 YYNGEE. The CDR3 extends over 14 amino acids. Full variable domain (remainder filled in from reference TRBV9 and TRBJ2-5): DSGVTQTPKHLITATGQRVTLRCSPRSGDLSVYWYQQSLDQGLQFLIQYYNGEERAKGNILERFSAQQFPDLHSELNLSSLELGDSALYFCASSRRTVQETQYFGPGTRLLVL.

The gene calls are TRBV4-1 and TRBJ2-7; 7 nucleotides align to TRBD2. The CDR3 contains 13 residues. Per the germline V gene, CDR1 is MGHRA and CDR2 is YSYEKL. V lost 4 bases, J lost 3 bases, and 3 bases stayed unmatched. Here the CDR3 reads CASSPPGGYEQYF. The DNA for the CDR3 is TGCGCCAGCAGCCCTCCGGGGGGCTACGAGCAGTACTTC.

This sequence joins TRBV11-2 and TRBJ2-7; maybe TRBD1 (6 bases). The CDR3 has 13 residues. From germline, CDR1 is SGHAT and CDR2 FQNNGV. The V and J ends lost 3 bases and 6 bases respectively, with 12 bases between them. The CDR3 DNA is TGTGCCAGCAGCTTGAGTCAGGGGAGCGAGCAGTACTTC. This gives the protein CASSLSQGSEQYF.

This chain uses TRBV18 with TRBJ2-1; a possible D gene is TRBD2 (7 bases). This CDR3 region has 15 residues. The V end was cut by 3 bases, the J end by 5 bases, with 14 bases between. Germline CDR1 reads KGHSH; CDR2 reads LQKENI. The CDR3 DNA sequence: TGTGCCAGCTCACCTGTAGGGGGGGTCGACAATGAGCAGTTCTTC. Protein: CASSPVGGVDNEQFF. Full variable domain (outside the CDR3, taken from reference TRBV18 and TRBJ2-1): NAGVMQNPRHLVRRRGQEARLRCSPMKGHSHVYWYRQLPEEGLKFMVYLQKENIIDESGMPKERFSAEFPKEGPSILRIQQVVRGDSAAYFCASSPVGGVDNEQFFGPGTRLTVL.

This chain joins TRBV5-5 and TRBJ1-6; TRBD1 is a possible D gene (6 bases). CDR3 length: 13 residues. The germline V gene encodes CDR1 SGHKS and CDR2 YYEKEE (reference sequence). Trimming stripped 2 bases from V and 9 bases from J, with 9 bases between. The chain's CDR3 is CASSFGGISPLHF. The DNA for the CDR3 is TGTGCCAGCAGCTTTGGGGGCATTTCACCCCTCCACTTT.

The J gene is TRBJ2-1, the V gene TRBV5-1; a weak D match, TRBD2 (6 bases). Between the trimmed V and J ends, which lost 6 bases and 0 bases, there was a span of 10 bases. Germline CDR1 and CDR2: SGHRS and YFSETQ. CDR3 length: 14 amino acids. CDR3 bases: TGCGCCAGCAAAATGGGGGGCTCCTACAATGAGCAGTTCTTC. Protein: CASKMGGSYNEQFF.

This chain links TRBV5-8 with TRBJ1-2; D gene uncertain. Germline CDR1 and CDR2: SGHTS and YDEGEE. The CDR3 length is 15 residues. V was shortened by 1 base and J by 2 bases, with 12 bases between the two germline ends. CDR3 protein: CASSLTPGLNYGYTF. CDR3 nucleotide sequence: TGTGCCAGCAGCTTGACGCCTGGGCTCAACTATGGCTACACCTTC.

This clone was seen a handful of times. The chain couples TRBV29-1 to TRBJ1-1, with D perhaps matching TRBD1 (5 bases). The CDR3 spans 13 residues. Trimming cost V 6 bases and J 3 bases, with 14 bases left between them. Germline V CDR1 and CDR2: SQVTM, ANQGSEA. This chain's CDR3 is CSVRERQDTEAFF. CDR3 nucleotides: TGCAGCGTCAGGGAACGGCAGGACACTGAAGCTTTCTTT.

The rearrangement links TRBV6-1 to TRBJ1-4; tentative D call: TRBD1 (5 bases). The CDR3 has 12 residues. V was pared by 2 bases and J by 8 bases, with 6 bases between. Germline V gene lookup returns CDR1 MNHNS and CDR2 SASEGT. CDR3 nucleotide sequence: TGTGCCAGCAGTGAATGGGGGGAAAAACTGTTTTTT. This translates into CASSEWGEKLFF.